What follows describes a single T cell receptor (beta chain). The clone's antigen remains unknown. No much larger clone is present one base from it, and per-base qualities are unavailable. Collaborating institutions collected whole blood in K2EDTA tubes following their own protocols. For TCRbeta analysis, collaborator samples were shipped as frozen whole blood, as isolated PBMCs, or as DNA extracted from either sample type. The data derive from a study of blood T cell repertoires in COVID-19 (dated by TCRdb to about 2020). Looking at the study overall: Samples from collaborators originated in the United States, Italy and Spain and spanned both the acute and convalescent phases of COVID-19. The material from the prospective study consisted of cDNA or gDNA derived from T cells, B-cell-depleted T cells, or PBMCs. Subjects who had been exposed to COVID-19, were actively infected with it, or had recovered from it provided the deeply sampled blood TCRbeta repertoires that made up the dataset. A freely available public database, intended as a resource for researchers studying the immune response to SARS-CoV-2, is where the repertoires were released. Samples were obtained from the ongoing ImmuneRACE study (first 160 participants) and from roughly 1,300 subjects provided by 6 global collaborators. The sample metadata nearly always contained a de-identified subject ID, COVID-19 status, age in years and sex. Where available, HLA class I and class II types were taken from metadata supplied by the sample provider and were not determined by assay-based typing.

Study-wide findings and limitations: How much clinical and demographic metadata was included differed by source and by participant, and the metadata was provided uncurated.

CDR1 and CDR2 are read off the germline V gene as MNHNS and SASEGT. The V and J ends are trimmed by 2 bases and 4 bases, leaving 8 bases between them. The CDR3 runs 13 amino acids, cysteine and phenylalanine included. Here the CDR3 DNA is all that survives: 39 bases in frame from base 1. TCRbeta CDR3 regions were amplified from genomic DNA by means of the immunoSEQ Assay, a bias-controlled multiplex PCR. Under the source paper's analysis protocol: The number of nucleated cells in each sample was estimated from the amplification of reference gene primers within the assay. To quantify the absolute abundance of each unique TCRbeta CDR3 rearrangement, sequence reads were collapsed and filtered. For each sample, productive Simpson clonality was calculated as the square root of Simpson's diversity index over productive rearrangements. TCRdb provides this immuneACCESS table in a form limited to in-frame rearrangements. Some clones are lacking; in checked studies, under half of them reflect an unresolved V gene, and why the rest are absent is not known. That table furnishes V, J and clone size, whereas the DNA furnished D and trimming. Recorded for this sample are around 500,000 clones; approximately 83% of them occurred a single time. Jointly, the top ten make up 3.2% of the sample.

The sequence is built from TRBV6-1 and TRBJ1-2, with an unclear D gene assignment. The receptor was derived from a human donor in a cohort sampled during active COVID-19. Sequences were obtained from peripheral blood. The bases are TGTGCCAGCAGTGAACGCGCACCCTATGGCTACACCTTC. Translated, this gives CASSERAPYGYTF.